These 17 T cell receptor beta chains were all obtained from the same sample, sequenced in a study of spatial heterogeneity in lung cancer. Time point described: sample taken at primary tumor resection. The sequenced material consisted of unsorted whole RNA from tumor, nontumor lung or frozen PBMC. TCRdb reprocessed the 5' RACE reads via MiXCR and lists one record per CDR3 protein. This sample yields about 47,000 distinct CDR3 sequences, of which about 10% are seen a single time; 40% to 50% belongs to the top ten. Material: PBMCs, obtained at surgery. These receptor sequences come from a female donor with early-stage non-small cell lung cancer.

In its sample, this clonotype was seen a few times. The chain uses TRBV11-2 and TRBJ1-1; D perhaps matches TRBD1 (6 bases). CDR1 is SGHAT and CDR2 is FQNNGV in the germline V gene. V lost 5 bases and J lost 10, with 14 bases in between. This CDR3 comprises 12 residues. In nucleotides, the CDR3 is TGTGCCAGCAGCGAGGAAGGGGGGGGAGCTTTCTTT. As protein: CASSEEGGGAFF.

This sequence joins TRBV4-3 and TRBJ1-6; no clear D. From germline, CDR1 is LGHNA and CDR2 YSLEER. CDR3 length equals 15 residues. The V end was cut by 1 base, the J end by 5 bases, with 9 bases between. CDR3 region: CASSQGGQNNSPLHF. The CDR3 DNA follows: TGCGCCAGCAGCCAAGGTGGGCAGAATAATTCACCCCTCCACTTT.

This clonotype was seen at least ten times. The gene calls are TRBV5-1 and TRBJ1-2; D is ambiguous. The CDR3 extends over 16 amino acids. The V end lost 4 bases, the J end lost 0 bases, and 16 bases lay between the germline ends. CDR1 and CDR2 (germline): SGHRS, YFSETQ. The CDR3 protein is CASSPSWSGTNYGYTF. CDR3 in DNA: TGCGCCAGCAGCCCATCCTGGTCTGGGACTAACTATGGCTACACCTTC.

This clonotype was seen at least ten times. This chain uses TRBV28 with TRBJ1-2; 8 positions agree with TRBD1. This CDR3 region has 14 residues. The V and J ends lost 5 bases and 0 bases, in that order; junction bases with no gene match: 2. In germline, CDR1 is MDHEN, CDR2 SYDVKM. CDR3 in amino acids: CASSGQGTNYGYTF. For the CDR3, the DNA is TGTGCCAGCAGTGGACAGGGAACTAACTATGGCTACACCTTC.

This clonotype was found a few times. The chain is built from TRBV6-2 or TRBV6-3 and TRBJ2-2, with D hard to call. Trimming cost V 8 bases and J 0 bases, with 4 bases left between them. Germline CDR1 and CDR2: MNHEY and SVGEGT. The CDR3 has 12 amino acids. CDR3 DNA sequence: TGTGCCAGCTCAACGAACACCGGGGAGCTGTTTTTT. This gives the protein CASSTNTGELFF.

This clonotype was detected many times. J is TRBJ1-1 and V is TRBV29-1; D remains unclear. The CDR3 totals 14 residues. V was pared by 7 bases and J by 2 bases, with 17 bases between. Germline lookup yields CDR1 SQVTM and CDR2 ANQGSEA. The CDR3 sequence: CSGEWGLPNTEAFF. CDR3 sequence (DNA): TGCAGCGGAGAATGGGGTTTACCCAACACTGAAGCTTTCTTT.

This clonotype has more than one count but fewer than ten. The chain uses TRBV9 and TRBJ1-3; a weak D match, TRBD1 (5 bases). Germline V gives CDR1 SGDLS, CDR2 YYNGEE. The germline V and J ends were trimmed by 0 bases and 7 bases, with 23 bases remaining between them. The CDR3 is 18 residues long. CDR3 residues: CASSVESSGREYENTIYF. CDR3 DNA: TGTGCCAGCAGCGTAGAATCCTCCGGCAGGGAGTATGAGAACACCATATATTTT.

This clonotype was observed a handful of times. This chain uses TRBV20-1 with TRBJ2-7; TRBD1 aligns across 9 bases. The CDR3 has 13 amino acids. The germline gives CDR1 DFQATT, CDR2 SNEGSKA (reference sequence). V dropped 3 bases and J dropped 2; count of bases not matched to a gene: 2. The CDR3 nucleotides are TGCAGTGCTAGGGGGGACAGGGCCTACGAGCAGTACTTC. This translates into CSARGDRAYEQYF.

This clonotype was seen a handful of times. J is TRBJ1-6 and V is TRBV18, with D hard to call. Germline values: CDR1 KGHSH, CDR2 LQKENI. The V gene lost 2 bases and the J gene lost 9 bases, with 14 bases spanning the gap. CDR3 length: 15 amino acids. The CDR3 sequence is CASSPEEVGVSPLHF. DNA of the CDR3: TGTGCCAGCTCACCAGAAGAAGTCGGAGTTTCACCCCTCCACTTT.

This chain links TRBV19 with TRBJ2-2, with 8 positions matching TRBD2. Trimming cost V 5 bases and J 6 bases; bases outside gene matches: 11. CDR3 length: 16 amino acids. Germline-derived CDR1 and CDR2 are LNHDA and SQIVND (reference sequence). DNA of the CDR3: TGTGCCAGTAGTGTCCAAGGACTAGCTTTTGCCGGGGAGCTGTTTTTT. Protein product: CASSVQGLAFAGELFF.

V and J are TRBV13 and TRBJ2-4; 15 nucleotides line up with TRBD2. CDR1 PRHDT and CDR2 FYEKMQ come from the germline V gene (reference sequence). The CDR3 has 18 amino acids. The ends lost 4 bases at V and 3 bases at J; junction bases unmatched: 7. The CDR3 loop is CASSSGLAGGGRKNIQYF. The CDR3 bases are TGTGCCAGCAGCTCCGGACTAGCGGGGGGGGGACGCAAAAACATTCAGTACTTC.

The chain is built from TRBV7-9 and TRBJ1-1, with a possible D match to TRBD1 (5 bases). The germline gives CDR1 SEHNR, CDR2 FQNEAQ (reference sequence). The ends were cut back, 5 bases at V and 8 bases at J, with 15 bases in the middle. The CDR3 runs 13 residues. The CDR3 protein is CASSVSGGSEAFF. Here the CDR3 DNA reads TGTGCCAGCAGCGTTAGTGGGGGATCCGAAGCTTTCTTT. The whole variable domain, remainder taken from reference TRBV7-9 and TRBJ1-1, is DTGVSQNPRHKITKRGQNVTFRCDPISEHNRLYWYRQTLGQGPEFLTYFQNEAQLEKSRLLSDRFSAERPKGSFSTLEIQRTEQGDSAMYLCASSVSGGSEAFFGQGTRLTVV.

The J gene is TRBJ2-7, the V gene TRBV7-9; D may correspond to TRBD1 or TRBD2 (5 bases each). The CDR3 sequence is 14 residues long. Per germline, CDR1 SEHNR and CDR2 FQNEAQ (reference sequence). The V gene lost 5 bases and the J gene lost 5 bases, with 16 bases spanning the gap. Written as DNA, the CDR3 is TGTGCCAGCAGCCCTCCGGGACGTCCCCACGAGCAGTACTTC. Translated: CASSPPGRPHEQYF. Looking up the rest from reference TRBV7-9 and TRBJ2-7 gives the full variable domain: DTGVSQNPRHKITKRGQNVTFRCDPISEHNRLYWYRQTLGQGPEFLTYFQNEAQLEKSRLLSDRFSAERPKGSFSTLEIQRTEQGDSAMYLCASSPPGRPHEQYFGPGTRLTVT.

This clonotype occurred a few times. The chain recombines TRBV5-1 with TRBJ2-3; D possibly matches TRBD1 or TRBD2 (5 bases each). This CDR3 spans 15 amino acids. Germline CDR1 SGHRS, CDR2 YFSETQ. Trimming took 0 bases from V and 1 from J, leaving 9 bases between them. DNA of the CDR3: TGCGCCAGCAGCTTGGCTCGGGACCGCACAGATACGCAGTATTTT. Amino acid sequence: CASSLARDRTDTQYF. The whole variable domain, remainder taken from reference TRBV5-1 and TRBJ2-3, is KAGVTQTPRYLIKTRGQQVTLSCSPISGHRSVSWYQQTPGQGLQFLFEYFSETQRNKGNFPGRFSGRQFSNSRSEMNVSTLELGDSALYLCASSLARDRTDTQYFGPGTRLTVL.

CDR3 in DNA: TGTGCCAGCACCCTCCAGTGGGGCACTGAAGCTTTCTTT. This encodes CASTLQWGTEAFF. V gene TRBV6-6 combines with J gene TRBJ1-1; D gene unclear. The CDR3 covers 13 residues. Germline V CDR1 and CDR2: MNHNY, SVGAGI (reference sequence). With 7 bases removed from V and 4 bases from J, the gap between germline ends came to 13 bases.

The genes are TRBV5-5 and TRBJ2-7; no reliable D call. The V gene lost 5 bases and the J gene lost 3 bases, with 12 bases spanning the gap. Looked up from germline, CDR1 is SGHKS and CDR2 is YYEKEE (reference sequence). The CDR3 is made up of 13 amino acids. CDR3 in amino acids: CASRKDGHYEQYF. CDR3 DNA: TGTGCCAGCAGAAAGGACGGGCACTACGAGCAGTACTTC.

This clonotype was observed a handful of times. The CDR3 protein is CASSPSAETQYF. The CDR3 DNA reads as TGTGCCAGCAGCCCAAGTGCGGAGACCCAGTACTTC. The gene calls are TRBV11-2 and TRBJ2-5; D not certain. The CDR3 length is 12 residues. CDR1 and CDR2 from the germline V gene are SGHAT and FQNNGV. Trimming cost V 5 bases and J 5 bases, with 9 bases left between them. The whole variable domain, remainder taken from reference TRBV11-2 and TRBJ2-5, is EAGVAQSPRYKIIEKRQSVAFWCNPISGHATLYWYQQILGQGPKLLIQFQNNGVVDDSQLPKDRFSAERLKGVDSTLKIQPAKLEDSAVYLCASSPSAETQYFGPGTRLLVL.